This T cell receptor (beta chain) was recorded in a study of cytotoxic CD8 clonotypes in ibrutinib-treated CLL. Across the whole study: Results showed 25 or so partial and 2 complete responses; following median 68 months, approximately 15 remained remitted, approximately twelve advanced. The study's findings and limits: At baseline, clonality was higher than in age-matched healthy donors and correlated with CD8+ counts. Rising at ibrutinib response, clonality subsequently fell back toward baseline at progression.

The CDR3 has 15 residues. Looked up from germline, CDR1 is SGHRS and CDR2 is YFSETQ. The trim removed 6 bases at V and 5 bases at J, leaving 6 bases unmatched. Using immunoSEQ multiplex PCR, the repertoire was profiled, and TCRdb retains in-frame clones only, with some absent. Of some 140,000 clones in the sample, 91% are singletons; the top ten hold 10% to 12%. Regarding this clone: Its specificity is unknown.

Source: PBMCs, taken after 12 months of ibrutinib treatment. The chain carries TRBV5-1 and TRBJ2-1; 12 bases agree with TRBD1. This clonotype was sampled from a human donor with chronic lymphocytic leukemia. The CDR3 coding sequence is TGCGCCAGCATTTCGGGGACAGGGGGCCACAATGAGCAGTTCTTC. It encodes CASISGTGGHNEQFF.